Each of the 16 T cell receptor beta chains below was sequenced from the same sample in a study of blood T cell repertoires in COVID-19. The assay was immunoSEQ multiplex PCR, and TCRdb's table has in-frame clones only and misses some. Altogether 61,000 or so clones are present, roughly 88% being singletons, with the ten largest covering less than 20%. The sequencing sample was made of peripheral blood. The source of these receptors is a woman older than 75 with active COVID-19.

The CDR3 bases are TGCGCCAGCAGCCAAATCACAGGGGGGGTTTGGCGGACTAATGAAAAACTGTTTTTT. Its translation is CASSQITGGVWRTNEKLFF. The chain links TRBV4-3 to TRBJ1-4; TRBD1 matches at 8 bases. CDR3 length: 19 residues. V dropped 2 bases and J dropped 2; count of bases not matched to a gene: 13. Germline CDR1 reads LGHNA; CDR2 reads YSLEER.

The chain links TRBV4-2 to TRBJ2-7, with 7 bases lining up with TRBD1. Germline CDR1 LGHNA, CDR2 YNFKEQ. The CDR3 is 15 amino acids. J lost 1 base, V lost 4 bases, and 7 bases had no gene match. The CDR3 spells CASSLDRVGSYEQYF. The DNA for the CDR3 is TGTGCCAGCAGCCTAGACAGGGTGGGTTCCTACGAGCAGTACTTC.

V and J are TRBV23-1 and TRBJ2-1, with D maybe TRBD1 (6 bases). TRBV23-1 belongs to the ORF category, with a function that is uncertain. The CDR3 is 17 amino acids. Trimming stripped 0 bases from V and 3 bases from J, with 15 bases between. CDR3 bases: TGCGCCAGCAGTCAATCTAGAACGGGACACATCTACAATGAGCAGTTCTTC. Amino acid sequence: CASSQSRTGHIYNEQFF.

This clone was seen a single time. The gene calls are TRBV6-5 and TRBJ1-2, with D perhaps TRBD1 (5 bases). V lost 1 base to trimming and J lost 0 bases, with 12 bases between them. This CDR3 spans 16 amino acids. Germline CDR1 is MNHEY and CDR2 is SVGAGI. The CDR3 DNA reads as TGTGCCAGCAGTTACTGGCGGGGCAGCGCTAACTATGGCTACACCTTC. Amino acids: CASSYWRGSANYGYTF.

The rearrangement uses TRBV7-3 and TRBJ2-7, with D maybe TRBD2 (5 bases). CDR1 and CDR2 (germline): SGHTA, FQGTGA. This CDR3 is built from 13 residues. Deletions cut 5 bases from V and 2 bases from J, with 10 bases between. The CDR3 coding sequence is TGTGCCAGCAGCGGCCCGGGGACCTACGAGCAGTACTTC. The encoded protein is CASSGPGTYEQYF.

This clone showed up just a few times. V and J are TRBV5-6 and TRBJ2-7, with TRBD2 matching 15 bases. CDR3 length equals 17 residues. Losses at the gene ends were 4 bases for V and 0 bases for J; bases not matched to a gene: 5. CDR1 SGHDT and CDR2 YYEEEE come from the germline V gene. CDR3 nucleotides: TGTGCCAGCAGCCGCGGGACTAGCGGGGGGCCCTCCTACGAGCAGTACTTC. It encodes CASSRGTSGGPSYEQYF.

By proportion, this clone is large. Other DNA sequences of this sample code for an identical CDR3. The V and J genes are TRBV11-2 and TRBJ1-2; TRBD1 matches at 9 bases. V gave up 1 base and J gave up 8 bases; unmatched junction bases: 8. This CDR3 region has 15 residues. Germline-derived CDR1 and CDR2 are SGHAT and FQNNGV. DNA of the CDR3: TGTGCCAGCAGCTTAGCAGTGACAGGGGGGGACGGCTACACCTTC. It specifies CASSLAVTGGDGYTF.

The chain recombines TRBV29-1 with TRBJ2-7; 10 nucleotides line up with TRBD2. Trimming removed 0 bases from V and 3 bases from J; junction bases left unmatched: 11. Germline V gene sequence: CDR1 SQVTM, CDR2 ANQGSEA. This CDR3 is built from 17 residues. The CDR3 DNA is TGCAGCGTTGAAGAGGTGGATCGGACTAGCGGCGGCTACGAGCAGTACTTC. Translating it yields CSVEEVDRTSGGYEQYF.

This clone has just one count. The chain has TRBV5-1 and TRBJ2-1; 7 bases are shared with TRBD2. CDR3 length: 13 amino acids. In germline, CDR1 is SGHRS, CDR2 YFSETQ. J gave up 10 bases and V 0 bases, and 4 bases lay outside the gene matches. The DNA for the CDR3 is TGCGCCAGCAGCTTGGGACTAGCTTACGAGCAGTTCTTC. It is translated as CASSLGLAYEQFF.

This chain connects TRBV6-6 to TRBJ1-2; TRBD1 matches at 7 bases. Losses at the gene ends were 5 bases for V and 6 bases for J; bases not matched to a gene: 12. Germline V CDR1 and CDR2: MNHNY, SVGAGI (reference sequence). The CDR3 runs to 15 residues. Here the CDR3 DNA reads TGTGCCAGCAGTGGGACAGCCTGGGGCTATGATGGCTACACCTTC. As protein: CASSGTAWGYDGYTF.

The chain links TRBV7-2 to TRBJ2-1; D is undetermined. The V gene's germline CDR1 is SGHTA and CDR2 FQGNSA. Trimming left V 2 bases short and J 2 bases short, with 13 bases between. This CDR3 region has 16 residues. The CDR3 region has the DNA TGTGCCAGCAGCTTAATCGGCCCTAGTGCCTACAATGAGCAGTTCTTC. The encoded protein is CASSLIGPSAYNEQFF.

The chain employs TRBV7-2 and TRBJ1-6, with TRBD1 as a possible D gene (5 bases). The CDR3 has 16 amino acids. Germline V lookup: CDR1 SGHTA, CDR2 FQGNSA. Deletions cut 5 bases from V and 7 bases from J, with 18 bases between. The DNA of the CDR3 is TGTGCCAGCAGCCTTTACGGGGGAATGGGCAATTCACCCCTCCACTTT. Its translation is CASSLYGGMGNSPLHF.

CDR3 sequence (DNA): TGTGCCAGCAGCCCCGGTGGCGGGGGGGCCGGGGAGCTGTTTTTT. It yields the protein CASSPGGGGAGELFF. The J gene is TRBJ2-2, the V gene TRBV11-2, with TRBD2 matching over 9 bases. This CDR3 spans 15 amino acids. The germline V gene has CDR1 SGHAT and CDR2 FQNNGV. After removal of 5 bases from V and 6 bases from J, the junction contained 7 bases not matched to a gene. Supplemented by reference TRBV11-2 and TRBJ2-2, the full variable domain reads EAGVAQSPRYKIIEKRQSVAFWCNPISGHATLYWYQQILGQGPKLLIQFQNNGVVDDSQLPKDRFSAERLKGVDSTLKIQPAKLEDSAVYLCASSPGGGGAGELFFGEGSRLTVL.

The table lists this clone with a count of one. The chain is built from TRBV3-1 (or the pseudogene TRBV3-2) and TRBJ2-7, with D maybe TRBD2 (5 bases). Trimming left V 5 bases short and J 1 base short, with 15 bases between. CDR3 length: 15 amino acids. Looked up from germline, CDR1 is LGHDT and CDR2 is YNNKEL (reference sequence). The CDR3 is CASSSRTGSSYEQYF. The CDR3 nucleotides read TGTGCCAGCAGCTCCCGGACTGGATCATCCTACGAGCAGTACTTC.

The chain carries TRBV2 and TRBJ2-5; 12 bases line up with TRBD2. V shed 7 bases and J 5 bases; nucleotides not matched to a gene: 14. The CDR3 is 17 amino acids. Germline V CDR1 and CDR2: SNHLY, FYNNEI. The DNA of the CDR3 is TGTGCCAGCATGGACGGACCCGGACTAGCGGGGAGCGAGACCCAGTACTTC. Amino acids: CASMDGPGLAGSETQYF.

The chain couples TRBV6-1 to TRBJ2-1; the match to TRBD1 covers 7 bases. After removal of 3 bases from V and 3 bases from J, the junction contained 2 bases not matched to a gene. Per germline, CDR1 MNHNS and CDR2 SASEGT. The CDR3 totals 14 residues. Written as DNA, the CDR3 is TGTGCCAGCAGTGAGGGGGACAGCTACAATGAGCAGTTCTTC. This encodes CASSEGDSYNEQFF.